This T cell receptor beta chain was found in a study of OX40 agonist ivuxolimab in advanced cancers. Here immunoSEQ multiplex PCR was the method, and the copy in TCRdb shows in-frame clones only, minus some. The sample lists 70,000 or so clones; 80% to 95% were seen once. CDR1 and CDR2 (germline): MNHEY, SVGAGI. V shed 2 bases and J shed 3 bases, with 10 bases lying between them. This CDR3 has 14 amino acids. The chain has TRBV6-5 and TRBJ2-5; D may be TRBD1 or TRBD2 (5 bases each). The source of this sequence is an adult with an advanced solid tumor such as melanoma, head and neck, liver or kidney cancer. The specimen was CD4+ or CD8+ T cells sorted from blood, collected in a trial of the OX40 agonist ivuxolimab. The CDR3 DNA is TGTGCCAGCAGTTACGGGGGTGGTGAAGAGACCCAGTACTTC. It is translated as CASSYGGGEETQYF.